The 8 T cell receptor beta chains presented below share a single source sample, sequenced in a study of cytomegalovirus exposure and HLA in healthy donors. It was with 60 Vbeta and 13 Jbeta primers that the PCR ran. Assay: immunoSEQ multiplex PCR; the TCRdb copy retains only in-frame clones and omits some. The sample has about 53,000 clones. What was sequenced was PBMCs. Receptors originate from a man younger than 30 in good health and CMV-seropositive.

The genes are TRBV28 and TRBJ2-4; no firm D call. This CDR3 is 12 amino acids long. Germline-derived CDR1 and CDR2 are MDHEN and SYDVKM. The V end lost 3 bases, the J end lost 9 bases, and 9 bases lay between the germline ends. The CDR3 DNA is TGTGCCAGCAGTTTGCCACGAGGCATTCAGTACTTC. It is translated as CASSLPRGIQYF.

The chain combines TRBV6-1 with TRBJ2-7; D is perhaps TRBD2 (7 bases). Germline V gene sequence: CDR1 MNHNS, CDR2 SASEGT. Trimming took 3 bases from V and 7 from J, leaving 19 bases between them. This CDR3 spans 15 amino acids. The CDR3 here is CASSEYGLGGGEQYF. CDR3 nucleotides: TGTGCCAGCAGTGAGTACGGACTAGGGGGAGGGGAGCAGTACTTC.

This rearrangement joins TRBV6-6 to TRBJ1-1; D may be TRBD1 (5 bases). V dropped 0 bases and J dropped 0 bases, with 5 bases sitting between them. The CDR3 covers 14 residues. Germline values: CDR1 MNHNY, CDR2 SVGAGI (reference sequence). The CDR3 bases are TGTGCCAGCAGTTACTCGACAGTGAACACTGAAGCTTTCTTT. It translates to CASSYSTVNTEAFF.

The genes are TRBV7-3 and TRBJ2-3, with TRBD2 identical over 10 bases. Germline V gene sequence: CDR1 SGHTA, CDR2 FQGTGA. V dropped 2 bases and J dropped 4; count of bases not matched to a gene: 0. The CDR3 spans 14 residues. The CDR3 bases are TGTGCCAGCAGCTTACTAGCGGGGGCAGATACGCAGTATTTT. Translating gives CASSLLAGADTQYF.

The chain links TRBV6-5 to TRBJ2-1; 13 nucleotides align to TRBD2. Trimming at V came to 6 bases and at J to 9 bases, leaving 8 bases not matched to a gene. CDR1 MNHEY and CDR2 SVGAGI come from the germline V gene. This CDR3 contains 15 residues. CDR3 sequence: CASRRTSGSRSEQFF. The CDR3 nucleotides are TGTGCCAGCAGAAGGACTAGCGGGAGCCGCAGTGAGCAGTTCTTC.

Notes on this clone: Other DNA sequences in the same sample also yield this CDR3. V and J are TRBV5-1 and TRBJ2-3; 10 bases are shared with TRBD2. V dropped 3 bases and J dropped 6; count of bases not matched to a gene: 1. This CDR3 contains 13 residues. In germline, CDR1 is SGHRS, CDR2 YFSETQ. The chain's CDR3 is CASSSSGSDTQYF. The DNA for the CDR3 is TGCGCCAGCAGCTCTAGCGGGAGCGATACGCAGTATTTT. Full variable domain (remainder filled in from reference TRBV5-1 and TRBJ2-3): KAGVTQTPRYLIKTRGQQVTLSCSPISGHRSVSWYQQTPGQGLQFLFEYFSETQRNKGNFPGRFSGRQFSNSRSEMNVSTLELGDSALYLCASSSSGSDTQYFGPGTRLTVL.

The chain recombines TRBV19 with TRBJ2-3; D is possibly TRBD1 (5 bases). CDR1 and CDR2 from the germline V gene are LNHDA and SQIVND (reference sequence). V was shortened by 2 bases and J by 1 base, with 10 bases between the two germline ends. There are 15 residues in the CDR3. Written as DNA, the CDR3 is TGTGCCAGTAGTATACAGGGCCTTCGCACAGATACGCAGTATTTT. Its translation is CASSIQGLRTDTQYF.

V is TRBV6-6 and J is TRBJ1-2; 8 nucleotides align to TRBD1. The CDR3 is 14 amino acids. V lost 6 bases to trimming and J lost 7 bases; unmatched junction nucleotides: 10. CDR1 is MNHNY, CDR2 SVGAGI, per germline (reference sequence). CDR3 DNA: TGTGCCAGCAGCGCGCAGGGACAGGACGGTGGCTACACCTTC. This codes for CASSAQGQDGGYTF.